This record concerns one T cell receptor (beta chain) sequence. Antigen specificity is unknown. This CDR3 has 16 residues. Trimming shortened V by 0 bases and J by 10 bases, and 19 bases separated the two germline ends. Per germline, CDR1 LNHNV and CDR2 YYDKDF (reference sequence). Isolated RNA was reverse transcribed into cDNA used as the sequencing template. TCRdb's table, derived via immunoSEQ multiplex PCR, lists solely in-frame clones and lacks some. The sample yields some 170,000 clones, 59% seen once. Collected material from alopecia areata patients comprised lesional scalp punch biopsies and peripheral blood. The data were obtained in a study of CD8+ T cells in alopecia areata. Overall study: Among treated patients, oral tofacitinib was administered at 5 to 10 mg twice daily. Study outcomes and limitations: Scalp sequencing also captures normal skin's resident alphabeta T cells.

Sequencing used CD4+ T cells sorted from blood, obtained at week 0. This TCR was recovered from a human donor with alopecia areata. This rearrangement joins TRBV15 to TRBJ1-5; D unresolved. CDR3 sequence reads: CATSRDSIRASVPQHF. DNA of the CDR3: TGTGCCACCAGCAGAGATTCGATTCGCGCCAGTGTCCCCCAGCATTTT.